This T cell receptor (beta chain) was documented in a study of cytotoxic CD8 clonotypes in ibrutinib-treated CLL. Study-level background: Partial responders around 24, complete 2; some twelve progressed and around 15 stayed in remission by median around 62 months.

The table came from immunoSEQ multiplex PCR; TCRdb's copy has only in-frame clones and leaves some out. Found here are about 14,000 clones, 55% to 70% of them singletons; the top ten hold around 40%. CDR3 length equals 13 residues. V was clipped by 1 base and J by 6 bases, with 10 bases between them. Per germline, CDR1 SGDLS and CDR2 YYNGEE. To note about this clone: Its antigen is not known.

General study results and limits: Different sampling times were used for sustained-remission and progressing patients. Among the clonotypes, public ones were uncommon and contracted or held stable on treatment. Clonality grew at ibrutinib response; at progression, it decreased back toward baseline.

The sample consisted of PBMCs, taken before ibrutinib treatment. The TCR comes from a human donor with chronic lymphocytic leukemia. The chain employs TRBV9 and TRBJ1-1; D remains ambiguous. The CDR3: CASSVIYGPEAFF. The DNA for the CDR3 is TGTGCCAGCAGCGTAATTTACGGCCCTGAAGCTTTCTTT.